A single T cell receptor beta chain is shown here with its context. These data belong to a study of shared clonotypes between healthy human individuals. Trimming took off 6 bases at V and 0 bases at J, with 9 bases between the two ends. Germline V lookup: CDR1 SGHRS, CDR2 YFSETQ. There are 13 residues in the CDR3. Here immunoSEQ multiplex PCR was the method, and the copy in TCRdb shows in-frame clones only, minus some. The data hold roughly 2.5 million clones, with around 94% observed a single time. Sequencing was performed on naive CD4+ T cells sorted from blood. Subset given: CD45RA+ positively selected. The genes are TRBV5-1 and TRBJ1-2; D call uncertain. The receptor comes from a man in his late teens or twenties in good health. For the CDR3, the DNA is TGCGCCAGCACCACTGGGGCTAACTATGGCTACACCTTC. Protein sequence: CASTTGANYGYTF.